A single sample is the source of the 10 T cell receptor beta chains below, sequenced in a study of T cells in localized non-small cell lung cancer. The data were produced by immunoSEQ multiplex PCR, yet TCRdb's version contains in-frame clones alone and is incomplete. The data show some 53,000 clones, 80% to 90% seen once. The input for sequencing was peripheral blood, taken before any cancer treatment. The receptors originated from a male donor at least 60 years old with stage III squamous cell lung carcinoma.

This clone was detected only a few times. The chain joins TRBV6-6 to TRBJ1-3; perhaps TRBD1 as D (6 bases). This CDR3 is 14 amino acids long. In germline, CDR1 is MNHNY, CDR2 SVGAGI (reference sequence). Trimming removed 6 bases from V and 4 bases from J, with 13 bases in between. The CDR3 loop is CASRATGGGNTIYF. The CDR3 DNA reads as TGTGCCAGCAGAGCGACAGGCGGAGGAAACACCATATATTTT.

The chain is built from TRBV11-2 and TRBJ2-7; 12 nucleotides agree with TRBD1. With V trimmed by 5 bases and J by 2 bases, 4 bases remained unmatched. CDR1 SGHAT and CDR2 FQNNGV come from the germline V gene. The CDR3 has 15 residues. CDR3 DNA: TGTGCCAGCAGCGTGGGACAGGGGGCCACCTACGAGCAGTACTTC. It yields the protein CASSVGQGATYEQYF.

V usage is TRBV28 and J usage is TRBJ1-4; 9 positions agree with TRBD1. This CDR3 has 15 residues. J lost 8 bases, V lost 4 bases, and 8 bases had no gene match. CDR1 MDHEN and CDR2 SYDVKM come from the germline V gene. CDR3 residues: CASSSPGQGGEKLFF. DNA of the CDR3: TGTGCCAGCAGTTCCCCGGGACAGGGTGGGGAAAAACTGTTTTTT. Based on the CDR3 plus reference TRBV28 and TRBJ1-4, the full variable domain is DVKVTQSSRYLVKRTGEKVFLECVQDMDHENMFWYRQDPGLGLRLIYFSYDVKMKEKGDIPEGYSVSREKKERFSLILESASTNQTSMYLCASSSPGQGGEKLFFGSGTQLSVL.

The chain employs TRBV28 and TRBJ1-3, with TRBD1 matching over 12 bases. With V trimmed by 5 bases and J by 3 bases, 5 bases remained unmatched. The germline gives CDR1 MDHEN, CDR2 SYDVKM. This CDR3 contains 16 residues. The CDR3 nucleotides read TGTGCCAGCAGTCTGGGACAGGGGGCTGTTGGAAACACCATATATTTT. This translates into CASSLGQGAVGNTIYF.

This chain links TRBV6-6 with TRBJ2-7; D gene uncertain. Trimming took 6 bases from V and 7 from J, leaving 13 bases between them. The germline CDR1 and CDR2 sequences are MNHNY and SVGAGI (reference sequence). The CDR3 covers 12 residues. The CDR3 DNA sequence: TGTGCCAGCAGCTATGCCGGACGGGAGCAGTACTTC. It encodes CASSYAGREQYF.

V is TRBV7-9 and J is TRBJ1-6; unclear D gene. The CDR3 consists of 15 residues. V lost 0 bases and J 5 bases, leaving 8 bases between the germline ends. Germline values: CDR1 SEHNR, CDR2 FQNEAQ (reference sequence). CDR3 sequence (DNA): TGTGCCAGCAGCTTAGCGGCCTCGGATAATTCACCCCTCCACTTT. This codes for CASSLAASDNSPLHF.

The gene calls are TRBV2 and TRBJ2-7; D ambiguous. The CDR3 extends over 12 amino acids. Germline values: CDR1 SNHLY, CDR2 FYNNEI. Trimming pared 8 bases from V and 6 bases from J, leaving 14 bases between. The CDR3 region has the DNA TGTGCCAGCTCCCAGCAAAGGGCCGAGCAGTACTTC. It is translated as CASSQQRAEQYF.

The V call is TRBV7-6, the J call TRBJ2-5, with a weak D call TRBD2 (6 bases). The CDR3 spans 13 residues. Between the trimmed V and J ends, which lost 6 bases and 2 bases, there was a span of 10 bases. Looked up from germline, CDR1 is SGHVS and CDR2 is FNYEAQ. The CDR3 region is CASSKGRQETQYF. CDR3 DNA sequence: TGTGCCAGCAGTAAGGGGAGGCAAGAGACCCAGTACTTC.

Only one count was recorded for this clone. V and J are TRBV28 and TRBJ2-1, with D perhaps TRBD1 (5 bases). V lost 4 bases and J 4 bases, leaving 17 bases between the germline ends. The length of the CDR3 is 16 residues. In germline, CDR1 is MDHEN, CDR2 SYDVKM. CDR3 amino acids: CASSSFPRTTYNEQFF. In nucleotides, the CDR3 is TGTGCCAGCAGTTCCTTCCCCCGGACAACTTACAATGAGCAGTTCTTC.

The V gene is TRBV29-1, the J gene TRBJ1-1, with no clear D. Germline CDR1 and CDR2: SQVTM and ANQGSEA. The CDR3 runs to 13 residues. The CDR3 protein is CTIRRFLNTEAFF. The CDR3 DNA reads as TGCACCATCAGGCGCTTCCTGAACACTGAAGCTTTCTTT.